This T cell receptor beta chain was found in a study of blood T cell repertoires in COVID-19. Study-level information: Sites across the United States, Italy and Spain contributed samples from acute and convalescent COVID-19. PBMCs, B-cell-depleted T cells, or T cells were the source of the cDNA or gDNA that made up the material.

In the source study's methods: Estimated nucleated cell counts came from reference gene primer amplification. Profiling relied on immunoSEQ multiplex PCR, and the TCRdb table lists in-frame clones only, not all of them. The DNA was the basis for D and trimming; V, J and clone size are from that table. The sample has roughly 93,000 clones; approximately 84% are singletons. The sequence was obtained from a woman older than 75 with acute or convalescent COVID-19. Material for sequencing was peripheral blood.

CDR3 region: CASSSGVAGYTF. The DNA of the CDR3 is TGTGCCAGCAGTTCAGGGGTTGCTGGCTACACCTTC. This chain joins TRBV7-9 and TRBJ1-2; D might be TRBD1 (6 bases). Germline lookup yields CDR1 SEHNR and CDR2 FQNEAQ (reference sequence). The CDR3 covers 12 residues. V lost 6 bases, J lost 7 bases, and 12 bases lay in between.